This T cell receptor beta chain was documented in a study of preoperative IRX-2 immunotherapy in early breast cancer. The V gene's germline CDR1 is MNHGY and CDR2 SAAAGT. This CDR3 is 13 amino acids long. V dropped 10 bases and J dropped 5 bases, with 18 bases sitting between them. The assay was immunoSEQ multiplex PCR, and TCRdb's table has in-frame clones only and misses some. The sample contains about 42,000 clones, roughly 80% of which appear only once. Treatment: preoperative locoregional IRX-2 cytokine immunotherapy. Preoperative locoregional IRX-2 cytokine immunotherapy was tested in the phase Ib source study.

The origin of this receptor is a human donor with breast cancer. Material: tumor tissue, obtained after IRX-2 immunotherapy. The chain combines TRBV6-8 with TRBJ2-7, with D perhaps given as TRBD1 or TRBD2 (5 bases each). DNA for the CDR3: TGTGCCATCACGGGATCCAGGGAAAACGAGCAGTACTTC. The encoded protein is CAITGSRENEQYF.